A single sample gave rise to the 29 T cell receptor beta chains below, sequenced in a study of OX40 agonist ivuxolimab in advanced cancers. Some clones are missing from TCRdb's copy, which holds only in-frame ones; the method was immunoSEQ multiplex PCR. Here the sample spans about 59,000 clones, more than 75% being singletons. Sequencing used CD4+ or CD8+ T cells sorted from blood, obtained in a trial of the OX40 agonist ivuxolimab. These receptors all come from an adult with an advanced solid tumor such as melanoma, head and neck, liver or kidney cancer.

This rearrangement joins TRBV30 to TRBJ1-4, with a weak D call TRBD1 (6 bases). Germline-derived CDR1 and CDR2 are GTSNPN and SVGIG (reference sequence). CDR3 length equals 15 residues. V lost 1 base and J lost 5, with 14 bases in between. The DNA for the CDR3 is TGTGCCTGGAGTGATAAACAGGGTGGCAATGAAAAACTGTTTTTT. This codes for CAWSDKQGGNEKLFF. Full variable domain (rest looked up from reference TRBV30 and TRBJ1-4): SQTIHQWPATLVQPVGSPLSLECTVEGTSNPNLYWYRQAAGRGLQLLFYSVGIGQISSEVPQNLSASRPQDRQFILSSKKLLLSDSGFYLCAWSDKQGGNEKLFFGSGTQLSVL.

To note about this clone: Additional DNA sequences in this sample encode the identical CDR3. The chain employs TRBV11-2 and TRBJ2-7; tentatively, D is TRBD1 or TRBD2 (5 bases each). This CDR3 region has 14 residues. CDR1 is SGHAT and CDR2 is FQNNGV in the germline V gene. With 1 base removed from V and 0 bases from J, the gap between germline ends came to 7 bases. CDR3 in DNA: TGTGCCAGCAGCTTAGGGGGGTACTCCTACGAGCAGTACTTC. Its translation: CASSLGGYSYEQYF. The full variable domain, rest sourced from reference TRBV11-2 and TRBJ2-7, is EAGVAQSPRYKIIEKRQSVAFWCNPISGHATLYWYQQILGQGPKLLIQFQNNGVVDDSQLPKDRFSAERLKGVDSTLKIQPAKLEDSAVYLCASSLGGYSYEQYFGPGTRLTVT.

The chain employs TRBV19 and TRBJ2-3; D is possibly TRBD2 (7 bases). In germline, CDR1 is LNHDA, CDR2 SQIVND (reference sequence). The CDR3 has 12 residues. The V end lost 8 bases, the J end lost 5 bases, and 11 bases lay between the germline ends. CDR3 region: CASRGAGDTQYF. As DNA, the CDR3 is TGTGCCAGTCGGGGGGCTGGAGATACGCAGTATTTT.

In DNA form, the CDR3 reads TGTGCCAGCTCACCTGGGACTGGGACTGAAGCTTTCTTT. It encodes CASSPGTGTEAFF. The V and J genes are TRBV18 and TRBJ1-1; maybe TRBD1 (5 bases). Germline CDR1 reads KGHSH; CDR2 reads LQKENI. The CDR3 is made up of 13 amino acids. V lost 3 bases and J 5 bases, leaving 10 bases between the germline ends.

This chain uses TRBV18 with TRBJ1-4, with 11 bases lining up with TRBD1. The V gene end was trimmed by 3 bases and the J gene end by 5 bases; junction bases not matched to a gene: 8. The CDR3 is 17 residues long. CDR1 KGHSH and CDR2 LQKENI come from the germline V gene. The CDR3 region is CASSPLDRGQGNEKLFF. The CDR3 DNA sequence: TGTGCCAGCTCACCTCTGGACAGGGGGCAGGGGAATGAAAAACTGTTTTTT.

The genes are TRBV7-3 and TRBJ2-5; D perhaps matches TRBD2 (6 bases). This CDR3 contains 14 residues. Per the germline V gene, CDR1 is SGHTA and CDR2 is FQGTGA. V shed 1 base and J shed 1 base, with 7 bases lying between them. In nucleotides, the CDR3 is TGTGCCAGCAGCTTAAGCGGGGCCCAAGAGACCCAGTACTTC. Protein: CASSLSGAQETQYF.

This chain connects TRBV15 to TRBJ2-7; 9 nucleotides match TRBD1. Germline values: CDR1 LNHNV, CDR2 YYDKDF (reference sequence). V lost 0 bases, J lost 6 bases, and 6 bases stayed unmatched. CDR3 size: 15 residues. CDR3 DNA: TGTGCCACCAGCAGAGATCGGGGACAGGGATCCGAGCAGTACTTC. Protein product: CATSRDRGQGSEQYF.

The genes are TRBV30 and TRBJ2-2, with D unresolved. The CDR3 totals 12 residues. V gave up 4 bases and J gave up 8 bases, with 11 bases separating them. CDR1 is GTSNPN, CDR2 SVGIG, per germline (reference sequence). The CDR3 loop is CAWTHQVGELFF. The CDR3 DNA reads TGTGCCTGGACACATCAGGTGGGGGAGCTGTTTTTT.

The chain uses TRBV30 and TRBJ2-7; TRBD2 matches at 10 bases. The V gene end was trimmed by 2 bases and the J gene end by 10 bases; junction bases not matched to a gene: 5. The CDR3 is 12 amino acids. Germline CDR1 reads GTSNPN; CDR2 reads SVGIG (reference sequence). As DNA, the CDR3 is TGTGCCTGGAGTCTAGCGGGAGAGTCACAGTACTTC. This sequence encodes CAWSLAGESQYF.

The J gene is TRBJ2-1, the V gene TRBV4-1; 8 nucleotides agree with TRBD2. J gave up 4 bases and V 2 bases, and 7 bases lay outside the gene matches. The CDR3 has 16 amino acids. Germline assignment: CDR1 MGHRA and CDR2 YSYEKL. The CDR3: CASSQRLLADYNEQFF. In nucleotides, the CDR3 is TGCGCCAGCAGCCAACGGTTACTAGCGGATTACAATGAGCAGTTCTTC.

V usage is TRBV29-1 and J usage is TRBJ1-2; TRBD1 is a possible D gene (5 bases). This CDR3 comprises 12 residues. Germline V CDR1 and CDR2: SQVTM, ANQGSEA. V lost 3 bases to trimming and J lost 7 bases, with 12 bases between them. CDR3 protein: CSVDGAAAGYTF. In DNA, the CDR3 is TGCAGCGTTGATGGGGCAGCCGCTGGCTACACCTTC.

The genes are TRBV15 and TRBJ2-2; tentatively, D is TRBD1 or TRBD2 (5 bases each). This CDR3 contains 15 residues. Germline lookup yields CDR1 LNHNV and CDR2 YYDKDF (reference sequence). Trimming left V 8 bases short and J 3 bases short, with 16 bases between. The CDR3, as DNA: TGTGCCACCCAGGTGGGGGATGGATACACCGGGGAGCTGTTTTTT. It is translated as CATQVGDGYTGELFF.

This chain uses TRBV27 with TRBJ2-4; weak D call: TRBD2 (6 bases). Germline V gene lookup returns CDR1 MNHEY and CDR2 SMNVEV (reference sequence). The CDR3 runs 14 residues. The V end was cut by 6 bases, the J end by 3 bases, with 12 bases between. The CDR3 here is CASRTSFGKNIQYF. CDR3 sequence (DNA): TGTGCCAGCAGGACTAGTTTCGGCAAAAACATTCAGTACTTC.

This chain uses TRBV27 with TRBJ2-2; the match to TRBD1 covers 9 bases. The germline gives CDR1 MNHEY, CDR2 SMNVEV (reference sequence). V shed 5 bases, J shed 4 bases, and the junction held 8 bases outside the gene matches. The CDR3 loop spans 16 amino acids. CDR3 region: CASSTGTGIGTGELFF. CDR3 nucleotide sequence: TGTGCCAGCAGTACCGGGACAGGGATCGGCACCGGGGAGCTGTTTTTT.

CDR3 coding DNA: TGTGCCAGCATCAGGGCTGGGGGAAACACCATATATTTT. Translating gives CASIRAGGNTIYF. The genes are TRBV6-6 and TRBJ1-3; possibly TRBD1 for D (5 bases). The length of the CDR3 is 13 residues. Trimming took off 7 bases at V and 4 bases at J, with 11 bases between the two ends. From germline, CDR1 is MNHNY and CDR2 SVGAGI (reference sequence).

The chain recombines TRBV29-1 with TRBJ2-1, with 7 bases identical to TRBD1. V shed 3 bases, J shed 8 bases, and the junction held 4 bases outside the gene matches. The CDR3 consists of 12 residues. Germline CDR1 and CDR2: SQVTM and ANQGSEA. CDR3 bases: TGCAGCGTTGACAGGGGGTCGGATGAGCAGTTCTTC. Encoded protein: CSVDRGSDEQFF.

The V and J genes are TRBV19 and TRBJ1-2; possible D gene TRBD1, 5 bases. The CDR3 is made up of 13 amino acids. Germline V gives CDR1 LNHDA, CDR2 SQIVND (reference sequence). V was shortened by 5 bases and J by 2 bases, with 9 bases between the two germline ends. The CDR3 protein is CASSARANYGYTF. As DNA, the CDR3 is TGTGCCAGTAGTGCCAGGGCCAACTATGGCTACACCTTC.

The chain couples TRBV14 to TRBJ1-1; D gene unclear. Trimming removed 4 bases from V and 6 bases from J, with 9 bases in between. The CDR3 is 12 residues long. The germline V gene encodes CDR1 SGHDN and CDR2 FVKESK. In DNA, the CDR3 is TGTGCCAGCAGCCGTAGCGGGCCTGAAGCTTTCTTT. Protein: CASSRSGPEAFF. The whole variable domain, filled in from reference TRBV14 and TRBJ1-1, reads EAGVTQFPSHSVIEKGQTVTLRCDPISGHDNLYWYRRVMGKEIKFLLHFVKESKQDESGMPNNRFLAERTGGTYSTLKVQPAELEDSGVYFCASSRSGPEAFFGQGTRLTVV.

V gene TRBV2 combines with J gene TRBJ2-1, with D perhaps matching TRBD2 (7 bases). The CDR3 totals 16 residues. V was shortened by 5 bases and J by 4 bases, with 18 bases between the two germline ends. From germline, CDR1 is SNHLY and CDR2 FYNNEI. CDR3 loop: CASSRGQRGGYNEQFF. In DNA form, the CDR3 reads TGTGCCAGCAGTCGGGGGCAGCGGGGAGGATACAATGAGCAGTTCTTC.

The J gene is TRBJ1-1, the V gene TRBV4-1; TRBD1 aligns across 7 bases. CDR3 size: 16 residues. The germline V gene encodes CDR1 MGHRA and CDR2 YSYEKL. V shed 0 bases and J 4 bases; nucleotides not matched to a gene: 8. The CDR3 reads CASSQDPRQGSTEAFF. The CDR3 DNA reads as TGCGCCAGCAGCCAAGATCCTAGACAGGGCAGCACTGAAGCTTTCTTT.

The chain couples TRBV7-9 to TRBJ2-3; 9 bases align to TRBD2. Looked up from germline, CDR1 is SEHNR and CDR2 is FQNEAQ (reference sequence). V lost 4 bases, J lost 0 bases, and 14 bases stayed unmatched. The CDR3 covers 19 residues. The DNA of the CDR3 is TGTGCCAGCAGCTCAAGGGTCTCTCCAGCGGGGGGAAGCACAGATACGCAGTATTTT. Translated: CASSSRVSPAGGSTDTQYF.

The V and J genes are TRBV5-1 and TRBJ2-7, with TRBD1 identical over 10 bases. CDR3 length equals 15 residues. Germline CDR1 and CDR2: SGHRS and YFSETQ. Trimming took 5 bases from V and 5 from J; bases not matched to a gene: 10. The CDR3 sequence: CASSLGGQGSNEQYF. The DNA of the CDR3 is TGCGCCAGCAGTCTTGGGGGACAGGGGAGCAACGAGCAGTACTTC.

This clone was seen a few times. This chain links TRBV5-5 with TRBJ1-1; a possible D gene is TRBD1 (6 bases). Per the germline V gene, CDR1 is SGHKS and CDR2 is YYEKEE (reference sequence). The V and J ends lost 4 bases and 1 base respectively, with 11 bases between them. This CDR3 is built from 14 residues. CDR3 DNA: TGTGCCAGCAGCGAAGGACAGCCGAACACTGAAGCTTTCTTT. This translates into CASSEGQPNTEAFF.

This clone came up once. The chain joins TRBV7-9 to TRBJ1-1, with D unresolved. CDR3 length: 14 amino acids. Germline V gene data show CDR1 as SEHNR and CDR2 as FQNEAQ (reference sequence). Trimming pared 2 bases from V and 5 bases from J, leaving 12 bases between. For the CDR3, the DNA is TGTGCCAGCAGCTTACAAATGATTTTTACTGAAGCTTTCTTT. Its translation: CASSLQMIFTEAFF.

The chain recombines TRBV5-1 with TRBJ2-3; the D gene could be TRBD1 or TRBD2 (5 bases each). The V gene lost 0 bases and the J gene lost 2 bases, with 10 bases spanning the gap. The germline V gene has CDR1 SGHRS and CDR2 YFSETQ. The CDR3 loop spans 15 amino acids. This CDR3 reads CASSLGGRTTDTQYF. Here the CDR3 DNA reads TGCGCCAGCAGCTTGGGGGGACGGACCACAGATACGCAGTATTTT.

V usage is TRBV5-1 and J usage is TRBJ2-1; TRBD2 aligns across 12 bases. The CDR3 covers 15 residues. V shed 4 bases and J 8 bases; nucleotides not matched to a gene: 7. From germline, CDR1 is SGHRS and CDR2 YFSETQ. The CDR3 DNA reads TGCGCCAGCAGCCACGGACTAGCGGGATCCGATGAGCAGTTCTTC. Translating it yields CASSHGLAGSDEQFF.

The chain is built from TRBV28 and TRBJ2-7; possibly TRBD2 for D (6 bases). The CDR3 runs to 16 residues. In germline, CDR1 is MDHEN, CDR2 SYDVKM. V was trimmed by 4 bases and J by 4 bases, leaving 20 bases between them. CDR3 sequence reads: CASSSPPAGRRYEQYF. The DNA for the CDR3 is TGTGCCAGCAGTTCCCCCCCGGCGGGGCGCAGGTACGAGCAGTACTTC.

The CDR3 reads CASSYPSLAGGLNEQFF. CDR3 sequence (DNA): TGTGCCAGCAGTTACCCGTCTCTAGCGGGGGGCCTCAATGAGCAGTTCTTC. The chain joins TRBV27 to TRBJ2-1, with 11 nucleotides matching TRBD2. Germline CDR1 is MNHEY and CDR2 is SMNVEV (reference sequence). J was trimmed by 6 bases and V by 4 bases; bases with no gene match: 11. CDR3 size: 17 residues.

The chain has TRBV7-8 and TRBJ2-1, with 11 bases lining up with TRBD2. The germline V gene has CDR1 SGHVS and CDR2 FQNEAQ. V shed 2 bases and J 6 bases; nucleotides not matched to a gene: 9. The CDR3 is 17 residues long. Written as DNA, the CDR3 is TGTGCCAGCAGCTTACCTTATAGCGGGAGGGCCTTCAATGAGCAGTTCTTC. Translating it yields CASSLPYSGRAFNEQFF.